This T cell receptor beta chain stems from a study of T cell responses to AZD1222 COVID-19 vaccine (dated by TCRdb to about 2021). Study-wide context: A total of 230 to 250 trial participants underwent TCR sequencing, of whom some 210 received two doses of AZD1222 and about 26 received two doses of the MenACWY control vaccine. Trial participants were enrolled by age into subgroups of 18-55, 56-69 and 70-plus years, and about 150, 27 and 61 TCR-sequenced participants, respectively, were included in these subgroups.

The CDR3 regions of human TCRbeta chains were analyzed by immunosequencing. Turning to the authors' computational methods: Repertoire TCRs were matched against a reference library of SARS-CoV-2-specific TCRs generated with the MIRA antigen-specificity platform. Breadth was defined as the fraction of unique TCRs that were SARS-CoV-2-associated. Depth was defined as the fraction of total T cells that were SARS-CoV-2-associated. Using the MIRA data, every spike-specific TCR was mapped to the spike region that the TCR reacted to and assigned to either a CD4 or a CD8 class. Log10-transformed breadth and depth values were compared by one-way ANOVA with Sidak's multiple comparisons tests. TCRdb took over this immuneACCESS table, retaining in-frame rearrangements with V and J assigned. Such tables are incomplete; in checked studies, under half of the missing clones stem from an unresolved V gene, and the remainder is unexplained. V and J calls and clone size are given by that table; D and trimming were obtained from the DNA. The sample has around 90,000 clones on record, around nine tenths of them singletons. Clones ranked in the top ten supply roughly 5% of the sample.

About this clone itself: No antigen is known for it. It has no much larger one-base neighbor in the sample; base qualities were not kept.

CDR1 SGHAT and CDR2 FQNNGV were looked up in the germline V gene. The junction shows trimming of 4 bases on V and 3 bases on J, plus 10 bases between the germline ends. From its cysteine to its phenylalanine, the CDR3 spans 13 amino acids. The retained sequence is limited to the CDR3, 39 bases, with the frame set at the first base. The sample's time point label, in plain terms: baseline before first vaccination. The treatment or condition label here, explained by the study, means: meningococcal conjugate vaccine given as trial control. Vaccinee samples came from UK trials COV001 and COV002, including a single-blind randomized controlled phase 2/3 trial of AZD1222 (ChAdOx1 nCoV-19) in healthy adults. Trial participant PBMC samples were collected at day 0 and day 28 after the second dose for TCRbeta chain sequencing. Here is what the overall study found, with its caveats: Epitopes outside the regions mutated in the B.1.351 and B.1.1.7 variants were reportedly recognized by nearly half of the unique spike-specific TCRs. Vaccine-associated CD4 TCRs spanned the whole spike protein, with dominant responses in regions 160-218 and 743-854. Only five to seven AZD1222 recipients were SARS-CoV-2 seropositive at baseline, limiting conclusions about previously exposed vaccinees. Because no samples from the day 14 peak response were available, repertoires could be characterized only after the peak T cell response. Most participants were white British and females outnumbered males, and the authors suggested that clonal diversity may have been underestimated. After two AZD1222 doses, both the breadth and the depth of spike-specific TCRs were significantly higher than at day 0 and than in MenACWY recipients. The 56-69-year group was small, and its depth increase did not reach significance, likely because of low power.

The TCR comes from an adult in good health. This specimen was peripheral blood, taken on day 0 of MenACWY control vaccination. The sequence joins TRBV11-2 to TRBJ2-7, and TRBD2 may be the D gene, going by 5 matching bases. The CDR3 sequence is CASSSRSGYEQYF. The sequence in DNA is TGTGCCAGCAGCTCTCGGAGCGGCTACGAGCAGTACTTC.